A selection of T cell receptor beta chains follows, all from one sample in a study of OX40 agonist ivuxolimab in advanced cancers. Profiled with immunoSEQ multiplex PCR; TCRdb holds only in-frame clones, not every one. The repertoire holds approximately 89,000 clones, with roughly 91% as singletons. The sample consisted of CD4+ or CD8+ T cells sorted from blood, taken in a trial of the OX40 agonist ivuxolimab. The origin of the receptors is an adult with an advanced solid tumor such as melanoma, head and neck, liver or kidney cancer. Both conserved end residues are part of each CDR3. D genes are given only for firm matches. Size tells how often a clone was seen (once, few, many) or the class of an expanded clone, and some rows leave it out.

v_gene	abundance	d_gene	j_gene	CDR3nt	CDR3aa
TRBV5-1	NA	NA	TRBJ2-2	TGCGCCAGCAGCTTGTTTCCAGGGGTGGACGGGGAGCTGTTTTTT	CASSLFPGVDGELFF
TRBV5-6	NA	TRBD1	TRBJ2-2	TGTGCCAGCAGCCCAGGGGGCACCGGGGAGCTGTTTTTT	CASSPGGTGELFF
TRBV19	NA	TRBD1	TRBJ2-5	TGTGCCAGTAGTACAACAGGGGGCAGGAAGACCCAGTACTTC	CASSTTGGRKTQYF
TRBV4-2	NA	TRBD2	TRBJ2-2	TGTGCCAGCAGCGTGTCCGCCGGGACTAGCACCGGGGAGCTGTTTTTT	CASSVSAGTSTGELFF
TRBV7-2	NA	TRBD1	TRBJ2-7	TGTGCCAGCGGGGGACAGCTCTACGAGCAGTACTTC	CASGGQLYEQYF
TRBV4-3	NA	NA	TRBJ1-1	TGCGCCAGCAGCCAAGCTCCGGGAGGGATGAACACTGAAGCTTTCTTT	CASSQAPGGMNTEAFF
TRBV11-3	NA	NA	TRBJ2-1	TGTGCCAGCAGCTTCCCCGGGACACCTGAGCAGTTCTTC	CASSFPGTPEQFF
TRBV28	NA	NA	TRBJ2-1	TGTGCCAGCAGTTCCCTGGCGGGATCCTCCTACAATGAGCAGTTCTTC	CASSSLAGSSYNEQFF
TRBV7-8	NA	TRBD2	TRBJ2-1	TGTGCCAGCAGCTTAGCGTGGCAGGGAGGGAATGAGCAGTTCTTC	CASSLAWQGGNEQFF
TRBV30	NA	NA	TRBJ2-1	TGTGCCTGGAGTGAAGAGGAGAAAATTTGGACCTCACGCATATTAAAGCAGTTCTTC	CAWSEEEKIWTSRILKQFF
TRBV19	NA	NA	TRBJ2-2	TGTGCCAGTAGTAGGCGGGACGGTCCGACCGGGGAGCTGTTTTTT	CASSRRDGPTGELFF
TRBV5-4	NA	TRBD1	TRBJ2-7	TGTGCCAGCAGCTCCGCCCAGGGGGACAGGTCCTACGAGCAGTACTTC	CASSSAQGDRSYEQYF
TRBV7-2	NA	TRBD2	TRBJ2-3	TGTGCCAGCAGTCTAGCGGGGGGGTGGCCAGATACGCAGTATTTT	CASSLAGGWPDTQYF
TRBV23-1	once	NA	TRBJ2-3	TGCGCCAGCAGTCAATCGAGGCCAGAAGGGGACACAGATACGCAGTATTTT	CASSQSRPEGDTDTQYF